Following are 20 T cell receptor beta chains from one sample sequenced in a study of breast tumors, draining lymph nodes, adjacent tissues. MiXCR, run by TCRdb on the multiplex PCR reads, gives a single entry per CDR3 protein. Among approximately 230,000 distinct CDR3 sequences listed, 34% were seen once. Samples came from axillary lymph nodes draining the breast cancer. The sample was axillary lymph node tissue. These receptors were collected from a female donor with breast cancer. Some clones in this sample may be carry-over from other donors' samples.

This clonotype has just a few counts. The CDR3, as DNA: TGTGCCAGCAGTTCCCAATTCCGGGACAGGGGAGAGACCCAGTACTTC. It yields the protein CASSSQFRDRGETQYF. The chain couples TRBV11-3 to TRBJ2-5; 10 bases line up with TRBD1. The V segment lost 6 bases and the J segment 4 bases; nucleotides outside the gene matches: 11. This CDR3 contains 16 residues. Per the germline V gene, CDR1 is SGHNT and CDR2 is YENEEA.

The rearrangement links TRBV3-1 to TRBJ2-7; 11 nucleotides agree with TRBD2. Per the germline V gene, CDR1 is LGHDT and CDR2 is YNNKEL (reference sequence). The V gene end was trimmed by 4 bases and the J gene end by 5 bases; junction bases not matched to a gene: 10. The CDR3 contains 16 residues. The CDR3 here is CASSRSLAGGIHEQYF. The CDR3 DNA is TGTGCCAGCAGCCGGAGTCTAGCGGGAGGCATCCACGAGCAGTACTTC.

Many counts were recorded for this clonotype. The rearrangement links TRBV19 to TRBJ2-1; 9 nucleotides match TRBD2. Per the germline V gene, CDR1 is LNHDA and CDR2 is SQIVND (reference sequence). V lost 6 bases to trimming and J lost 5 bases; unmatched junction nucleotides: 17. The CDR3 contains 18 residues. CDR3 amino acids: CASSRTEILAGVNNEQFF. The CDR3 region has the DNA TGTGCCAGTAGCCGGACAGAAATTTTAGCGGGAGTTAACAATGAGCAGTTCTTC. The full variable domain, with the rest looked up from reference TRBV19 and TRBJ2-1, is DGGITQSPKYLFRKEGQNVTLSCEQNLNHDAMYWYRQDPGQGLRLIYYSQIVNDFQKGDIAEGYSVSREKKESFPLTVTSAQKNPTAFYLCASSRTEILAGVNNEQFFGPGTRLTVL.

On this clonotype: With a much larger clone just one base away, this may be a read error. The chain recombines TRBV19 with TRBJ2-5; no clear D gene. CDR3 size: 13 residues. V was cut by 10 bases and J by 1 base, with 13 bases left in between. CDR1 and CDR2 (germline): LNHDA, SQIVND (reference sequence). This chain's CDR3 is CANKRRPQETQYF. The CDR3 nucleotides are TGTGCCAATAAGAGACGGCCCCAAGAGACCCAGTACTTC.

This clonotype was counted ten times or more. The chain carries TRBV20-1 and TRBJ2-1; 7 bases are a match to TRBD2. Germline CDR1 is DFQATT and CDR2 is SNEGSKA (reference sequence). The CDR3 consists of 14 residues. V was pared by 6 bases and J by 3 bases, with 8 bases of the junction left unmatched. The CDR3 DNA reads TGCAGTGCAGCATCTCTAGCGGTCTACAATGAGCAGTTCTTC. Its protein is CSAASLAVYNEQFF.

J is TRBJ2-3 and V is TRBV2; D unresolved. Trimming took off 7 bases at V and 3 bases at J, with 17 bases between the two ends. Germline CDR1 reads SNHLY; CDR2 reads FYNNEI. CDR3 length: 15 residues. The CDR3 loop is CASTRVRSGTDTQYF. CDR3 sequence (DNA): TGTGCCAGCACTCGGGTGAGGTCGGGTACAGATACGCAGTATTTT.

The chain links TRBV15 to TRBJ1-3, with TRBD1 as a possible D gene (5 bases). The V end was cut by 4 bases, the J end by 0 bases, with 13 bases between. The CDR3 has 16 residues. CDR1 is LNHNV, CDR2 YYDKDF, per germline (reference sequence). CDR3 region: CATSTGQLSSGNTIYF. The DNA of the CDR3 is TGTGCCACCAGCACGGGGCAGTTGAGCTCTGGAAACACCATATATTTT.

V is TRBV5-1 and J is TRBJ1-3; D is undetermined. The CDR3 runs 12 residues. Trimming took off 4 bases at V and 8 bases at J, with 10 bases between the two ends. Germline V gene lookup returns CDR1 SGHRS and CDR2 YFSETQ. The CDR3: CASSLGKDTIYF. Here the CDR3 DNA reads TGCGCCAGCAGCCTGGGGAAGGACACCATATATTTT.

This clonotype was recorded many times. The V and J genes are TRBV30 and TRBJ2-1, with 8 bases fitting TRBD2. The trim removed 3 bases at V and 4 bases at J, leaving 2 bases unmatched. The CDR3 runs 13 residues. Germline CDR1 is GTSNPN and CDR2 is SVGIG (reference sequence). CDR3 sequence reads: CAWSTSGYNEQFF. The CDR3 nucleotides are TGTGCCTGGAGCACTAGCGGTTACAATGAGCAGTTCTTC.

This clonotype appeared a single time. The chain is built from TRBV5-1 and TRBJ2-5, with 9 nucleotides matching TRBD1. CDR3 size: 14 residues. V trimming: 4 bases; J trimming: 5 bases; junction bases outside the gene matches: 6. Germline CDR1 is SGHRS and CDR2 is YFSETQ. The CDR3 nucleotides read TGCGCCAGCAGCAAGGACAGGGGTAAGGAGACCCAGTACTTC. Its protein is CASSKDRGKETQYF.

This clonotype has more than one count but fewer than ten. A much bigger clone sits one base away, suggesting this may be a read error. J is TRBJ1-2 and V is TRBV7-2; D ambiguous. The CDR3 consists of 15 residues. The germline V gene encodes CDR1 SGHTA and CDR2 FQGNSA. CDR3 amino acids: CASSFRPGLGYGYPF. The CDR3 DNA is TGTGCCAGCAGCTTCCGACCGGGCTTGGGCTATGGCTACCCCTTC.

This clonotype was detected many times. CDR3 bases: TGTGCCAGCAGCCACCTAGCGGGAGGGCCGCACGAGCAGTACTTC. It specifies CASSHLAGGPHEQYF. The V and J genes are TRBV7-6 and TRBJ2-7; 12 nucleotides match TRBD2. Germline-derived CDR1 and CDR2 are SGHVS and FNYEAQ. The V segment lost 5 bases and the J segment 5 bases; nucleotides outside the gene matches: 7. The CDR3 runs 15 residues. Supplemented by reference TRBV7-6 and TRBJ2-7, the full variable domain reads GAGVSQSPRYKVTKRGQDVALRCDPISGHVSLYWYRQALGQGPEFLTYFNYEAQQDKSGLPNDRFSAERPEGSISTLTIQRTEQRDSAMYRCASSHLAGGPHEQYFGPGTRLTVT.

The table lists this clonotype with many counts. The chain combines TRBV4-1 with TRBJ2-5, with 7 bases aligning to TRBD2. Trimming at V came to 3 bases and at J to 1 base, leaving 14 bases not matched to a gene. The CDR3 runs to 18 residues. Per germline, CDR1 MGHRA and CDR2 YSYEKL. CDR3 coding DNA: TGCGCCAGCAGCCATTTAGCGGGTCCGACCCCTATCCAAGAGACCCAGTACTTC. Protein sequence: CASSHLAGPTPIQETQYF.

This clonotype appeared a few times. The chain recombines TRBV7-2 with TRBJ2-5; D remains unclear. V was shortened by 5 bases and J by 7 bases, with 5 bases between the two germline ends. The CDR3 has 10 amino acids. CDR1 and CDR2 (germline): SGHTA, FQGNSA. For the CDR3, the DNA is TGTGCCAGCAGCCCCGGGACCCAGTACTTC. This sequence encodes CASSPGTQYF.

This clonotype was detected many times. The rearrangement links TRBV6-1 to TRBJ2-1, with TRBD1 identical over 9 bases. CDR1 and CDR2 from the germline V gene are MNHNS and SASEGT. Trimming cost V 8 bases and J 3 bases; bases outside gene matches: 8. The CDR3 extends over 15 amino acids. CDR3 coding DNA: TGTGCCAGCGCAGCCGGACAGGGGCACTACAATGAGCAGTTCTTC. This translates into CASAAGQGHYNEQFF.

This clonotype was seen at least ten times. The V and J genes are TRBV5-8 and TRBJ2-2; 9 bases agree with TRBD1. Germline CDR1 and CDR2: SGHTS and YDEGEE. CDR3 length equals 13 residues. Trimming at V came to 7 bases and at J to 7 bases, leaving 5 bases not matched to a gene. The CDR3 region is CASSRQGVGELFF. CDR3 DNA sequence: TGTGCCAGCTCGAGACAGGGGGTCGGGGAGCTGTTTTTT.

The genes are TRBV6-5 and TRBJ1-6; 7 nucleotides agree with TRBD1. The ends lost 3 bases at V and 7 bases at J; junction bases unmatched: 6. Germline V CDR1 and CDR2: MNHEY, SVGAGI. The CDR3 runs 15 residues. CDR3 nucleotides: TGTGCCAGCAGTTATCAGGGGGACACCAATTCACCCCTCCACTTT. It yields the protein CASSYQGDTNSPLHF.

Of note for this clonotype: This sequence may be a read error, since a much larger clone differs from it by one base. The chain joins TRBV5-5 to TRBJ2-7; 8 bases are shared with TRBD2. There are 14 residues in the CDR3. The germline CDR1 and CDR2 sequences are SGHKS and YYEKEE (reference sequence). Germline trimming cut 2 bases from V and 6 bases from J; bases unmatched to any gene: 7. CDR3 nucleotides: TGTGCCAGCAGCTTAGAGACAGCGGGGGTCGAGCAGTACTTC. This codes for CASSLETAGVEQYF. Using reference TRBV5-5 and TRBJ2-7 for the parts outside the CDR3, the full variable domain is DAGVTQSPTHLIKTRGQQVTLRCSPISGHKSVSWYQQVLGQGPQFIFQYYEKEERGRGNFPDRFSARQFPNYSSELNVNALLLGDSALYLCASSLETAGVEQYFGPGTRLTVT.

The V call is TRBV7-2, the J call TRBJ1-6; 9 nucleotides agree with TRBD1. With V trimmed by 4 bases and J by 13 bases, 11 bases remained unmatched. Germline V gives CDR1 SGHTA, CDR2 FQGNSA. This CDR3 is built from 15 residues. CDR3 sequence (DNA): TGTGCCAGCAGCTCACCGGCCGGGACAGGGTCCCCCCTCCACTTT. Translated, it gives CASSSPAGTGSPLHF.

This clonotype has at least ten counts. The chain joins TRBV15 to TRBJ2-7, with TRBD2 identical over 8 bases. V was clipped by 1 base and J by 1 base; unmatched bases: 3. Germline CDR1 and CDR2: LNHNV and YYDKDF (reference sequence). The CDR3 runs to 15 residues. The CDR3 loop reads CATSRALAGSYEQYF. Written as DNA, the CDR3 is TGTGCCACCAGCAGAGCTTTAGCGGGATCCTACGAGCAGTACTTC.